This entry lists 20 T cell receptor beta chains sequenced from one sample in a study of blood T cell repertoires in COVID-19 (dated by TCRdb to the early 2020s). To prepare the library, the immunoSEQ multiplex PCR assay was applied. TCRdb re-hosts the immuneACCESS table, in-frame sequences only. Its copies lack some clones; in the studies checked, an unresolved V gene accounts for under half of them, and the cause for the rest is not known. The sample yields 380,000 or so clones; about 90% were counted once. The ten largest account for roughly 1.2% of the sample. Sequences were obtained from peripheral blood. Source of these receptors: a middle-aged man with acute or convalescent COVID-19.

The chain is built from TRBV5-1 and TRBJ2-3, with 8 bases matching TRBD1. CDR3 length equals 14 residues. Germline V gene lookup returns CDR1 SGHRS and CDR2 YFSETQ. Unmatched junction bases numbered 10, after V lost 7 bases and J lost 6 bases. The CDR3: CASRQGLSADTQYF. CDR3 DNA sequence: TGCGCCAGCCGACAGGGGCTGTCTGCGGATACGCAGTATTTT.

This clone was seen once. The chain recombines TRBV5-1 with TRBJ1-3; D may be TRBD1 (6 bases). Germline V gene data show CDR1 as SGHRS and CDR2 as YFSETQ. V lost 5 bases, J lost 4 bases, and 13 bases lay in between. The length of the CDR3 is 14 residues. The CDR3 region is CASRIQGEGNTIYF. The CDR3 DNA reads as TGCGCCAGCAGGATACAGGGAGAAGGAAACACCATATATTTT. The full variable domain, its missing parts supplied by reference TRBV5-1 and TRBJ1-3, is KAGVTQTPRYLIKTRGQQVTLSCSPISGHRSVSWYQQTPGQGLQFLFEYFSETQRNKGNFPGRFSGRQFSNSRSEMNVSTLELGDSALYLCASRIQGEGNTIYFGEGSWLTVV.

This CDR3 is CATEGRVNTEAFF. The CDR3 DNA reads as TGTGCCACCGAAGGCAGGGTGAACACTGAAGCTTTCTTT. This chain joins TRBV28 and TRBJ1-1, with a possible D match to TRBD1 (5 bases). Germline-derived CDR1 and CDR2 are MDHEN and SYDVKM. The CDR3 covers 13 residues. V lost 10 bases and J lost 0, with 12 bases in between.

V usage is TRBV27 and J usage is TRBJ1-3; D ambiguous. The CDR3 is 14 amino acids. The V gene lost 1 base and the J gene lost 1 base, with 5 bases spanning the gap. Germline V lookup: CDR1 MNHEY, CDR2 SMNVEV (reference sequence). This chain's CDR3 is CASSLFPSGNTIYF. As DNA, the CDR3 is TGTGCCAGCAGTTTATTCCCTTCTGGAAACACCATATATTTT.

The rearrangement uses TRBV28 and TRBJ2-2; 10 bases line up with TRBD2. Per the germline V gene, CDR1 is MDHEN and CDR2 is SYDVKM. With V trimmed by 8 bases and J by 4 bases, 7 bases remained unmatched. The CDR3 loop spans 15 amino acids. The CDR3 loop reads CASGDERGGTGELFF. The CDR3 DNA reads TGTGCCAGCGGTGACGAGCGGGGGGGCACCGGGGAGCTGTTTTTT.

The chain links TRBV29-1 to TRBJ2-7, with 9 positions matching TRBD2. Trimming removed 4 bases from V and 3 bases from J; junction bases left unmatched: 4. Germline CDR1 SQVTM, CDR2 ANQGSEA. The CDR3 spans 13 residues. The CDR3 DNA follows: TGCAGCGTTGTGGCGGGAGGGTTCTACGAGCAGTACTTC. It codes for CSVVAGGFYEQYF.

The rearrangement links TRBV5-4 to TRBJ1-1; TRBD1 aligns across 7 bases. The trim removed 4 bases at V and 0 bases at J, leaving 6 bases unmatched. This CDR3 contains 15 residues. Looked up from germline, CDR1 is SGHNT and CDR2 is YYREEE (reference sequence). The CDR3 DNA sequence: TGTGCCAGCAGCGTGTACAGGGGAATGAACACTGAAGCTTTCTTT. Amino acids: CASSVYRGMNTEAFF.

The CDR3 here is CASSLISMNTEAFF. CDR3 DNA: TGTGCCAGCAGCTTAATCAGTATGAACACTGAAGCTTTCTTT. The chain employs TRBV7-9 and TRBJ1-1, with no clear D. CDR3 length equals 14 residues. V was shortened by 2 bases and J by 0 bases, with 7 bases between the two germline ends. Looked up from germline, CDR1 is SEHNR and CDR2 is FQNEAQ (reference sequence).

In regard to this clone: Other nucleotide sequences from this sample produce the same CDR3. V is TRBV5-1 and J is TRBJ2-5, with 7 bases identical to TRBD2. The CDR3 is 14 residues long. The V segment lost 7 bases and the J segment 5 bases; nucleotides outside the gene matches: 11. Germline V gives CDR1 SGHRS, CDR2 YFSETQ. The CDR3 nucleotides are TGCGCCAGCTCCTGGGGGGGGGATTCCGAGACCCAGTACTTC. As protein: CASSWGGDSETQYF.

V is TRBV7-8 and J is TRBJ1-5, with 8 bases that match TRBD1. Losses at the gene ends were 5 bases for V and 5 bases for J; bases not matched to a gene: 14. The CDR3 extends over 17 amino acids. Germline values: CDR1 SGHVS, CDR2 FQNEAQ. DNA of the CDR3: TGTGCCAGCAGCCCGCTATATGGGACAGGAGCGGATCAGCCCCAGCATTTT. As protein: CASSPLYGTGADQPQHF.

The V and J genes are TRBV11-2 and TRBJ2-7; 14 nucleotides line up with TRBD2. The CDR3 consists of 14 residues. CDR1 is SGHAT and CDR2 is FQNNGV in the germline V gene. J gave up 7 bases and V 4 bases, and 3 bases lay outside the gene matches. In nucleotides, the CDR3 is TGTGCCAGCAGCTCGGGACTAGCGGGGGTTGAGCAGTACTTC. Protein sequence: CASSSGLAGVEQYF.

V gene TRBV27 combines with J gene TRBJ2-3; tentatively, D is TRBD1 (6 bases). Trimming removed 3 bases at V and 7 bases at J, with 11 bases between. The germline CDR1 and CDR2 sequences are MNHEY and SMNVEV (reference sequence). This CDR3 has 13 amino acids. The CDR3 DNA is TGTGCCAGCAGTTTCAACAGGGCAAATACGCAGTATTTT. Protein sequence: CASSFNRANTQYF.

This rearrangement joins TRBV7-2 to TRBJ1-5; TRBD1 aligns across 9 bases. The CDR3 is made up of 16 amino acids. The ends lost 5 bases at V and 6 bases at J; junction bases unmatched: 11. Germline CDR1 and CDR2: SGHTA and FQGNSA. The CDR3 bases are TGTGCCAGCAGCCTTGCAAGGACAGGGGCGGGTCAGCCCCAGCATTTT. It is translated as CASSLARTGAGQPQHF.

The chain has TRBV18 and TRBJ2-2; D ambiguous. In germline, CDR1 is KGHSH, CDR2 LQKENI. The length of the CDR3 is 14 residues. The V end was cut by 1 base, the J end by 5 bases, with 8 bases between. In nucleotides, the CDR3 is TGTGCCAGCTCACCACAGGAGTCAACCGGGGAGCTGTTTTTT. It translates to CASSPQESTGELFF. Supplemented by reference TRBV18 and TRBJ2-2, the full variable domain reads NAGVMQNPRHLVRRRGQEARLRCSPMKGHSHVYWYRQLPEEGLKFMVYLQKENIIDESGMPKERFSAEFPKEGPSILRIQQVVRGDSAAYFCASSPQESTGELFFGEGSRLTVL.

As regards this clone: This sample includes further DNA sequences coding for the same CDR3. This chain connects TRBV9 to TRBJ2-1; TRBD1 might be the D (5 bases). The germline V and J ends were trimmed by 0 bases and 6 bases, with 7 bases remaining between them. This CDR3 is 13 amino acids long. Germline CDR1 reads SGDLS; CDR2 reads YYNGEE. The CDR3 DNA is TGTGCCAGCAGCGTAGGTAGGGGCAATGAGCAGTTCTTC. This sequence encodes CASSVGRGNEQFF.

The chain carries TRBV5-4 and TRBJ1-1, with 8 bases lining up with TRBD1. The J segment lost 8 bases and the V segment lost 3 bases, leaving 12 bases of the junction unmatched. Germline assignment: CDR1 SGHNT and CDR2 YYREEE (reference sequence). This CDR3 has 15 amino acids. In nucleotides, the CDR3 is TGTGCCAGCAGCTCTTTACCACGACACAGGGGGGAAGCTTTCTTT. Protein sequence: CASSSLPRHRGEAFF.

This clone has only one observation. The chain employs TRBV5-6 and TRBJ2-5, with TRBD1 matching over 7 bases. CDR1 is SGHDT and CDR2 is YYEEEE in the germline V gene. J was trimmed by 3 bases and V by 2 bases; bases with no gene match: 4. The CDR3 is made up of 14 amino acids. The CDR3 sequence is CASSFYRGEETQYF. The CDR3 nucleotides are TGTGCCAGCAGCTTTTACAGGGGCGAAGAGACCCAGTACTTC.

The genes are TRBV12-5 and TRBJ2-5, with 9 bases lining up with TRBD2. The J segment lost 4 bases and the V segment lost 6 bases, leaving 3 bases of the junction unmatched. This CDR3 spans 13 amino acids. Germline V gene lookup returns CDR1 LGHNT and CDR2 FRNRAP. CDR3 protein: CASGGLARETQYF. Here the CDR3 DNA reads TGTGCTAGTGGGGGACTAGCAAGAGAGACCCAGTACTTC.

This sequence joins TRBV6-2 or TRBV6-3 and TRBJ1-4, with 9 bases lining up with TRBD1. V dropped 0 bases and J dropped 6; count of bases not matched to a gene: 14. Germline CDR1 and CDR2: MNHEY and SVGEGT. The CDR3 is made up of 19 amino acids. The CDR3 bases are TGTGCCAGCAGTTACTCGAACTCCTTAGGACAGGGGTCGTATGAAAAACTGTTTTTT. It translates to CASSYSNSLGQGSYEKLFF.

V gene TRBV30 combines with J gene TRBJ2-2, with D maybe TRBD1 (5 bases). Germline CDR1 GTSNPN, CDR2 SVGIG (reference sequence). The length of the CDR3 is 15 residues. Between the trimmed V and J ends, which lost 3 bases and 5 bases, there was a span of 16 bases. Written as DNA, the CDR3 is TGTGCCTGGAGCTGGGTGACAGATGTTACCGGGGAGCTGTTTTTT. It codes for CAWSWVTDVTGELFF.